These T cell receptor beta chains were read from a single sample in a study of monozygotic twins with inflammatory bowel disease. Each CDR3 protein gets one entry in TCRdb, which reprocessed the 5' RACE reads and gives no DNA. This table lists some 160,000 distinct CDR3 sequences. Specimen: blood. These receptors were taken from a human donor with ulcerative colitis or Crohn's disease, or a healthy co-twin of an affected twin (not recorded which). CDR3s include the opening cysteine and the closing phenylalanine or tryptophan. Size values are once, few and many counts, or a class for expanded clones, and some rows have none.

v_gene	j_gene	abundance	CDR3aa
TRBV29-1	TRBJ2-6	-	CSVERGGPSGANVLTF
TRBV29-1	TRBJ2-7	-	CSVGANYEQYF
TRBV29-1	TRBJ1-2	-	CSGQQGAGYGYTF
TRBV7-2	TRBJ1-5	-	CASSPQGNQPQHF
TRBV15	TRBJ2-1	-	CATSSSQGGDEQFF
TRBV5-1	TRBJ1-2	-	CASSLMDRGGYTF
TRBV28	TRBJ2-3	large	CASSLGRNTDTQYF
TRBV6-1	TRBJ2-7	-	CASSLPGGHSLTYEQYF
TRBV6-2/TRBV6-3	TRBJ1-5	-	CASRTLGRQPQHF
TRBV12-3/TRBV12-4	TRBJ2-1	-	CASSGLAGTSYNEQFF
TRBV20-1	TRBJ1-2	-	CSARDLANYGYTF
TRBV4-1	TRBJ2-5	-	CASSQDWPEQETQYF
TRBV29-1	TRBJ2-5	-	CSVAPSGGPQETQYF
TRBV6-1	TRBJ2-3	-	CASKWGWGTDTQYF
TRBV4-3	TRBJ2-2	-	CASSQDEAGGLTGELFF
TRBV13	TRBJ2-5	-	CASSSTGLGKETQYF